The clone carrying this T cell receptor beta chain has a count of ten or more. These data are taken from a study of shared clonotypes between healthy human individuals. Deep-level running was used for the assay. In the original workflow: Without quality scores, immunoSEQ junctional reads could not be filtered like full-length reads. Method: immunoSEQ multiplex PCR; TCRdb's copy keeps in-frame clones and lacks some. For V, J and clone size, that table is used; D and trimming come from the DNA. The profile covers fewer than 650,000 clones, with about 82% appearing a single time and approximately 12% taken by the ten largest. Germline V CDR1 and CDR2: LNHNV, YYDKDF (reference sequence). Trimming took off 0 bases at V and 3 bases at J, with 17 bases between the two ends. The CDR3 sequence is 18 residues long.

The rearrangement uses TRBV15 and TRBJ1-4; D is uncertain. The sample taken for sequencing was PBMCs. The TCR sequence derives from a woman between 35 and 50 years old in good health. Some clones in this sample may be carry-over from other donors' samples. The CDR3 region is CATSRDRTPRSANEKLFF. The CDR3 nucleotides are TGTGCCACCAGCAGAGATCGGACCCCACGGTCAGCTAATGAAAAACTGTTTTTT.